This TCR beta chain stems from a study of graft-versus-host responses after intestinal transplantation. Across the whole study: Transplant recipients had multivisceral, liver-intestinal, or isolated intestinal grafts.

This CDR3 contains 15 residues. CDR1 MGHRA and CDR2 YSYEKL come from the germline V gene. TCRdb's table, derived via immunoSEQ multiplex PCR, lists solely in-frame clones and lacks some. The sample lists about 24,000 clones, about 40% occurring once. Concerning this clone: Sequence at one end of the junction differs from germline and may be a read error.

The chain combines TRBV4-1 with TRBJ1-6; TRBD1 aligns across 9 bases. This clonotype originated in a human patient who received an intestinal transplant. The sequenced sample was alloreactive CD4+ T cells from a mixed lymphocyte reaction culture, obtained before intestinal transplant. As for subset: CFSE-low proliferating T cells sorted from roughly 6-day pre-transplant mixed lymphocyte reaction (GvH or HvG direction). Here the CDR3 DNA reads TGCGCCAGCAACCAAGGGGACAGGGCTAATTCACCCCTCCACTTT. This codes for CASNQGDRANSPLHF.